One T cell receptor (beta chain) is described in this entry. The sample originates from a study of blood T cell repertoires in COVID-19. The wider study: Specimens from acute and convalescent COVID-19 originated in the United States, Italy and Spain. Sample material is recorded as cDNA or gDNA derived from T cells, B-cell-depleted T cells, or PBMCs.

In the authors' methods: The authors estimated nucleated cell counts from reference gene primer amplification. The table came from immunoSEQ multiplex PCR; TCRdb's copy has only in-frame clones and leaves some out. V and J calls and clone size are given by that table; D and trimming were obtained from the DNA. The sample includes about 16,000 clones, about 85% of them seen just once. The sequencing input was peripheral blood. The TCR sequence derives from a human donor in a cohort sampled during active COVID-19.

The CDR3 nucleotides read TGTGCCAGCAGTCACCCACAGGGACCCCTACCTAACTATGGCTACACCTTC. Its translation is CASSHPQGPLPNYGYTF. The chain employs TRBV2 and TRBJ1-2; tentative D call: TRBD1 (6 bases). V lost 5 bases to trimming and J lost 0 bases, with 19 bases between them. CDR3 size: 17 residues. Per the germline V gene, CDR1 is SNHLY and CDR2 is FYNNEI.